This is a list of T cell receptor beta chains from one sample in a study of T cell responses to AZD1222 COVID-19 vaccine. Assay used: immunoSEQ multiplex PCR; TCRdb lists only in-frame clones, some missing. Of tens of thousands of clones listed, more than 75% were seen once; the top ten hold around 9.6%. The source material was peripheral blood, sampled on day 0 of AZD1222 vaccination. These receptors were taken from an adult in good health. Both conserved end residues are part of each CDR3. Size tells how often a clone was seen (once, few, many) or the class of an expanded clone, and some rows leave it out.

>TRBJ1-2|TRBV5-1|NA
CASSSWGTVQEANYGYTF
>TRBJ1-5|TRBV27|NA
CASSLGTGGNQPQHF
>TRBJ2-7|TRBV6-5|NA
CASSTGVLSYEQYF
>TRBJ2-1|TRBV18|NA
CASSPPVRGVVLAEQFF
>TRBJ2-5|TRBV5-4|once
CASSSSGSVQETQYF
>TRBJ1-3|TRBV9|NA
CASSPRLGGNTIYF
>TRBJ2-7|TRBV5-1|NA
CASSSGGRTYEQYF
>TRBJ2-3|TRBV5-1|NA
CASSFELDTQYF
>TRBJ2-1|TRBV24-1|NA
CATSDSRAAEYNEQFF
>TRBJ2-7|TRBV3-1/TRBV3-2|NA
CASSPRTTYEQYF
>TRBJ2-2|TRBV6-1|once
CASSELQVANTGELFF
>TRBJ2-5|TRBV14|NA
CASSQDRGRLGETQYF
>TRBJ1-2|TRBV25-1|NA
CASSSWGFDYGYTF
>TRBJ2-7|TRBV5-1|NA
CASSLAGRGTYEQYF
>TRBJ2-3|TRBV15|NA
CATSIRVDTQYF
>TRBJ2-3|TRBV10-2|NA
CASNEAGGRTDTQYF
>TRBJ2-1|TRBV6-5|once
CASISRDSEQFF
>TRBJ2-7|TRBV5-1|NA
CASSLDGGRALSYEQYF
>TRBJ2-5|TRBV14|few
CASSPAVVAFTETQYF
>TRBJ1-2|TRBV5-1|NA
CASRYIEGGYTF
>TRBJ1-2|TRBV30|NA
CAWSVEQGYGYTF
>TRBJ2-1|TRBV12-3/TRBV12-4|NA
CASSSSGVEQFF
>TRBJ2-2|TRBV7-8|NA
CASSRRIDTGELFF
>TRBJ1-3|TRBV10-1|NA
CASRNLSGNTIYF
>TRBJ2-2|TRBV7-3|NA
CASSLKGTGELFF
>TRBJ1-4|TRBV3-1/TRBV3-2|NA
CASSQTGLTNEKLFF
>TRBJ1-2|TRBV7-2|NA
CASSLDPGILHRGYTF
>TRBJ1-1|TRBV6-4|NA
CASKLGGSSTEAFF
>TRBJ2-1|TRBV14|NA
CASSHRTGVGTSVNEQFF
>TRBJ1-2|TRBV5-6|NA
CASSLSVGGYTF
>TRBJ1-1|TRBV30|NA
CASQRGLSEAFF
>TRBJ2-3|TRBV6-5|NA
CASSWGGSTDTQYF
>TRBJ1-2|TRBV7-9|once
CASSSLISAGTGGYYGYTF
>TRBJ2-1|TRBV9|NA
CASSPMGVNEQFF
>TRBJ1-4|TRBV5-4|few
CASSFGTLPGKEKLFF
>TRBJ1-1|TRBV4-2|NA
CASSQDLGTALNTEAFF
>TRBJ1-1|TRBV6-1|once
CASSEAHKNTEAFF
>TRBJ2-7|TRBV30|NA
CAWNKGGLLYEQYF
>TRBJ1-2|TRBV12-3/TRBV12-4|NA
CASSSRLGYGYTF